Listed below are T cell receptor beta chains from one sample, sequenced in a study of cytomegalovirus exposure and HLA in healthy donors. Libraries were prepared by immunoSEQ multiplex PCR; TCRdb keeps only in-frame clonotypes and omits some of them. The sample yields about 200,000 clones, 65% to 80% seen once. Sequenced input: PBMCs. These receptors all stem from a woman aged 30 to 39 in good health and CMV-seropositive. Both conserved end residues are part of each CDR3. The D gene is left open where the match is weak. Rows may omit the clone size; those that give it use once, few, many or a size class.

>.|TRBD2|TRBJ2-5|TRBV5-1
TGCGCCAGCAGAGGTAGCGGGGTACAAGAGACCCAGTACTTC
CASRGSGVQETQYF
>few|TRBD2|TRBJ2-1|TRBV11-2
TGTGCCAGCACCTGGAGTAGCGGGAGAAATGAGCAGTTCTTC
CASTWSSGRNEQFF
>.|.|TRBJ1-6|TRBV4-1
TGCGCCAGCAGCCAGAAGGAGAATTCACCCCTCCACTTT
CASSQKENSPLHF
>.|TRBD1|TRBJ1-1|TRBV6-5
TGTGCCAGCAGTTACCGGGACAGAGGGACTGAAGCTTTCTTT
CASSYRDRGTEAFF
>.|.|TRBJ1-2|TRBV5-1
TGCGCCAGCAGCGTAAAAACCGGGACACGGAATGCTTACACCTTC
CASSVKTGTRNAYTF
>.|TRBD2|TRBJ2-2|TRBV14
TGTGCCAGCAGTAGGAAGCGGGGCAGGATCGCCGGGGAGCTGTTTTTT
CASSRKRGRIAGELFF
>.|.|TRBJ2-7|TRBV4-2
TGTGCCAGCAGCCATGCAGGGTCCTACGAGCAGTACTTC
CASSHAGSYEQYF
>once|TRBD1|TRBJ2-3|TRBV4-1
TGCGCCAGCAGCCTGAGGCCCCGACAGGGAAGAAAAACAGATACGCAGTATTTT
CASSLRPRQGRKTDTQYF
>.|TRBD2|TRBJ2-1|TRBV7-2
TGTGCCAGCAGCTTAGTAGTAGCGGGGATGTACAATGAGCAGTTCTTC
CASSLVVAGMYNEQFF
>.|.|TRBJ1-2|TRBV7-8
TGTGCCAGCAGCTCTGTTCCTAACTATGGCTACACCTTC
CASSSVPNYGYTF
>.|TRBD2|TRBJ2-1|TRBV14
TGTGCCAGCAGCCAAGTGGCGGGAGCCTACAATGAGCAGTTCTTC
CASSQVAGAYNEQFF
>.|.|TRBJ2-1|TRBV4-2
TGTGCCAGCAGCCAGAGGAGCGCGATGATGTACAATGAGCAGTTCTTC
CASSQRSAMMYNEQFF
>.|TRBD2|TRBJ2-1|TRBV12-5
TGTGCTAGTGGTTTGGACCCGGGACTAGCTCCCTACAATGAGCAGTTCTTC
CASGLDPGLAPYNEQFF
>.|.|TRBJ1-1|TRBV6-5
TGTGCCAGCAGTCCTGACCCGGGGAGAGAAGCTTTCTTT
CASSPDPGREAFF
>.|.|TRBJ1-2|TRBV2
TGTGCCAGCAGTGAAATGGTAGACTATGGCTACACCTTC
CASSEMVDYGYTF
>.|TRBD2|TRBJ2-3|TRBV7-6
TGTGCCAGCAGCGCCCGACTAGCGGGCCGCACAGATACGCAGTATTTT
CASSARLAGRTDTQYF
>.|.|TRBJ2-2|TRBV29-1
TGCAGCGTACCCGCAGGGAACACCGGGGAGCTGTTTTTT
CSVPAGNTGELFF
>.|TRBD1|TRBJ1-1|TRBV10-3
TGTGCCATCAGTGGACAGGGAGGGAACACTGAAGCTTTCTTT
CAISGQGGNTEAFF
>.|TRBD1|TRBJ1-4|TRBV7-2
TGTGCCAGCAGCCCCGGACAGGGGGCGCGAGAAAAACTGTTTTTT
CASSPGQGAREKLFF
>.|.|TRBJ2-7|TRBV4-2
TGTGCCAGCAGCCGAGTCAGCAGGGAGCAGTACTTC
CASSRVSREQYF
>.|.|TRBJ2-1|TRBV9
TGTGCCAGCAGCGTAGTGAGCTCCAATGAGCAGTTCTTC
CASSVVSSNEQFF
>few|.|TRBJ1-2|TRBV5-4
TGTGCCAGCAGCTTCAGGGGCGACTATGGCTACACCTTC
CASSFRGDYGYTF
>.|TRBD1|TRBJ1-2|TRBV30
TGTGCCTGGAGCGGGGGACAGGGTAGCTATGGCTACACCTTC
CAWSGGQGSYGYTF
>.|.|TRBJ1-5|TRBV9
TGTGCCAGCAGCGCAGACCGAGGGGGACGTCAGCCCCAGCATTTT
CASSADRGGRQPQHF
>.|.|TRBJ1-1|TRBV9
TGTGCCAGCAGCGTAGCTGTGGAGACTGAAGCTTTCTTT
CASSVAVETEAFF
>once|.|TRBJ1-2|TRBV27
TGTGCCAGCAGTTTCGGACACTCCTATGGCTACACCTTC
CASSFGHSYGYTF
>few|.|TRBJ2-7|TRBV5-4
TGTGCCAGCAGCTTGGAGGCAGGGGTGGCCTACGAGCAGTACTTC
CASSLEAGVAYEQYF
>.|.|TRBJ1-2|TRBV7-9
TGTGCCAGCAGCCCAAACTTGGAGGGTAGCGGCTACACCTTC
CASSPNLEGSGYTF
>.|.|TRBJ1-1|TRBV6-6
TGTGCCAGTCAGCAGGGGAACACTGAAGCTTTCTTT
CASQQGNTEAFF
>.|TRBD2|TRBJ2-3|TRBV7-2
TGTGCCAGCAGCTCAGACCCAGCGGGGGCGGGCACAGATACGCAGTATTTT
CASSSDPAGAGTDTQYF
>.|.|TRBJ1-5|TRBV4-3
TGCGCCAGCAGCCAAGACCTCAATCAGCCCCAGCATTTT
CASSQDLNQPQHF
>.|TRBD1|TRBJ2-7|TRBV6-5
TGTGCCAGCAGGGGACAGGGCATCTACGAGCAGTACTTC
CASRGQGIYEQYF
>.|.|TRBJ1-4|TRBV11-2
TGTGCCAGCAGCTTAGATCCAAGGGGAAAACTGTTTTTT
CASSLDPRGKLFF
>few|.|TRBJ2-3|TRBV4-1
TGCGCCAGCAGCCAATCTCAGTTCCTGTCTCAAGATACGCAGTATTTT
CASSQSQFLSQDTQYF
>.|.|TRBJ2-3|TRBV27
TGTGCCAGCAGGGGGGCAGGCACAGATACGCAGTATTTT
CASRGAGTDTQYF
>.|.|TRBJ2-1|TRBV19
TGTGCCAGTAGTTTCCCGGGACACAACAATGAGCAGTTCTTC
CASSFPGHNNEQFF
>once|.|TRBJ1-2|TRBV25-1
TGTGCCAGCAGAACCAGGACTAGAACTAACTATGGCTACACCTTC
CASRTRTRTNYGYTF
>.|TRBD1|TRBJ1-4|TRBV9
TGTGCCAGCAGCGGGCCATCGCAGGGGGCATTGGGCAATGAAAAACTGTTTTTT
CASSGPSQGALGNEKLFF
>.|TRBD2|TRBJ2-2|TRBV18
TGTGCCAGCTCACCGGGGAGCGGGAGGTCGAACACCGGGGAGCTGTTTTTT
CASSPGSGRSNTGELFF
>few|TRBD2|TRBJ2-1|TRBV6-5
TGTGCCAGCAGTCCGCCTAGCGGGGTTAACAATGAGCAGTTCTTC
CASSPPSGVNNEQFF
>few|TRBD1|TRBJ1-2|TRBV4-1
TGCGCCAGCAGCCAGATTGACAGGGTTGTGGGCTATGGCTACACCTTC
CASSQIDRVVGYGYTF
>.|.|TRBJ1-1|TRBV9
TGTGCCAGCAGCGTTGACTTGAACACTGAAGCTTTCTTT
CASSVDLNTEAFF
>.|TRBD1|TRBJ2-2|TRBV4-3
TGCGCCAGCAGCCAAGGAACCGGACAGGGTTACACCGGGGAGCTGTTTTTT
CASSQGTGQGYTGELFF
>.|.|TRBJ1-5|TRBV6-1
TGTGCCAGCAGCGAAAAGGGTTGGCTCGGGGGCAATCAGCCCCAGCATTTT
CASSEKGWLGGNQPQHF
>.|.|TRBJ1-2|TRBV19
TGTGCCAGTAGTCCTAGGAGGGGAAACTATGGCTACACCTTC
CASSPRRGNYGYTF
>few|TRBD2|TRBJ2-1|TRBV30
TGTGCCTGGGGATGGGGGGAGGGCTACAATGAGCAGTTCTTC
CAWGWGEGYNEQFF
>.|.|TRBJ1-5|TRBV15
TGTGCCACCAGCAGAGGGAGGGACGGTAGCAATCAGCCCCAGCATTTT
CATSRGRDGSNQPQHF
>.|.|TRBJ2-1|TRBV27
TGTGCCAGCAGTCCTCGACAGGCAAGAAGGGGTGAGCAGTTCTTC
CASSPRQARRGEQFF
>.|.|TRBJ2-7|TRBV25-1
TGTGCCAGCAGTGAATATTTAGCCGAGCAGTACTTC
CASSEYLAEQYF
>.|.|TRBJ1-5|TRBV28
TGTGCCAGCAAGGCCTTGGGGGGGAATCAGCCCCAGCATTTT
CASKALGGNQPQHF
>.|.|TRBJ2-1|TRBV30
TGTGCCTGGAGTGTACCCTGGAGCTCCTACAATGAGCAGTTCTTC
CAWSVPWSSYNEQFF
>.|.|TRBJ1-2|TRBV27
TGTGCCAGCAGTTTTAGCGACAGGTTCCCCCCTGAGGGCTACACCTTC
CASSFSDRFPPEGYTF